This T cell receptor (beta chain) was documented in a study of blood T cells in healthy people across ages. Study-level points and caveats: Roughly linear age-related decline in beta diversity appeared, significant by age around 42.

This clonotype was detected only a few times. Its target is unknown. The length of the CDR3 is 14 residues. Trimming stripped 3 bases from V and 0 bases from J, with 12 bases between. Germline V CDR1 and CDR2: DFQATT, SNEGSKA (reference sequence). Through a sample-barcoded 5' primer and a J-beta primer mix, a second PCR was run for about 6 to 12 cycles. TCRdb independently ran MiXCR on the 5' RACE reads; one entry per CDR3 protein. The data contain 850,000 to 1,000,000 distinct CDR3 sequences, 48% of them singletons. Sequenced: blood. The V call is TRBV20-1, the J call TRBJ2-7, with D perhaps being TRBD1 or TRBD2 (5 bases each). The receptor was derived from a man aged 25 to 40 in good health. In DNA, the CDR3 is TGCAGTGCTAGCCCCGGGACGGTCTCCTACGAGCAGTACTTC. This codes for CSASPGTVSYEQYF.